The clone carrying this TCR beta chain showed up just a few times. The target antigen is unknown. This CDR3 contains 17 residues. The germline CDR1 and CDR2 sequences are MNHNY and SVGAGI (reference sequence). Trimming took off 0 bases at V and 7 bases at J, with 16 bases between the two ends. This entry is derived from a study of spatial heterogeneity in lung cancer. Across the study: The mean occurrence of each unique TCR and UMI combination in raw reads exceeded 8.5.

Time point given: sample taken at primary tumor resection. General observations from the study: The estimate shows that only about 7% of tumor T cells were covered for alpha and around 13% for beta chains. Tumor mutation counts were tracked by expanded intratumoral alpha and beta TCR counts.

A single record per CDR3 protein comes from TCRdb applying MiXCR to the 5' RACE reads. The table shows about 100,000 distinct CDR3 sequences, with 4.4% occurring only once. The specimen comprised lung tumor tissue, sampled at surgery. This chain links TRBV6-6 with TRBJ1-6; D is unresolved. This clonotype was sampled from a male donor with early-stage non-small cell lung cancer. CDR3 in DNA: TGTGCCAGCAGTTACTCGACGTCGCCTCCGGTCAATTCACCCCTCCACTTT. Its translation: CASSYSTSPPVNSPLHF.